This TCR beta chain derives from a study of beta chain features in type 1 diabetes. Overall study results and limits: A potential influence of HLA type upon TCRB rearrangement remained unresolved herein. Type 1 diabetes patients showed fewer insertions and more deletions at VDJ junctions. TCRB CDR3 length was moderately but significantly reduced in all four CD4+ subsets of Type 1 diabetes patients.

Expressed TCRB transcripts got sequenced, as all isolated RNA was reverse transcribed. Method: immunoSEQ multiplex PCR; TCRdb's copy keeps in-frame clones and lacks some. The sample consists of about 68,000 clones, approximately 50% of them appearing once. Turning to this clone: The antigen is not known.

CDR3 size: 13 residues. V was trimmed by 5 bases and J by 1 base, leaving 8 bases between them. The germline CDR1 and CDR2 sequences are KGHSH and LQKENI. Heparinised blood was drawn once per donor, averaging about 116 mL. Each population that was sorted was more than 95% pure. The V gene is TRBV18, the J gene TRBJ1-1, with D possibly being TRBD1 (5 bases). This sequence was found in a man younger than 40 with type 1 diabetes. Sequencing was carried out using central memory CD4+ T cells from blood. The CDR3 region has the DNA TGTGCCAGCTCAGTAGGGGAGAACACTGAAGCTTTCTTT. Translation gives CASSVGENTEAFF. The full variable domain, in which reference TRBV18 and TRBJ1-1 provide the parts outside the CDR3, is NAGVMQNPRHLVRRRGQEARLRCSPMKGHSHVYWYRQLPEEGLKFMVYLQKENIIDESGMPKERFSAEFPKEGPSILRIQQVVRGDSAAYFCASSVGENTEAFFGQGTRLTVV.